This paragraph reports one T cell receptor beta chain. This sample stems from a study of blood T cell repertoires in COVID-19. In the study overall: PBMCs, B-cell-depleted T cells, or T cells were the source of the cDNA or gDNA that made up the material.

Source study methods: By means of reference gene primer amplification, nucleated cell counts were estimated. TCRdb's table, derived via immunoSEQ multiplex PCR, lists solely in-frame clones and lacks some. V and J calls and clone size are as listed in that table; D and trimming were resolved from the DNA. This table holds some 150,000 clones, 87% found once. Sequencing was done on a sample of peripheral blood. This TCR was sampled from a woman in her 50s with acute or convalescent COVID-19.

CDR3 sequence: CASSPGGTGKWYGYTF. CDR3 in DNA: TGTGCCAGCAGCCCAGGGGGGACAGGGAAATGGTATGGCTACACCTTC. The chain uses TRBV3-1 (or the pseudogene TRBV3-2) and TRBJ1-2; TRBD1 matches 9 bases. This CDR3 spans 16 amino acids. The V and J ends lost 4 bases and 5 bases, in that order; junction bases with no gene match: 11. Germline V gene sequence: CDR1 LGHDT, CDR2 YNNKEL (reference sequence).